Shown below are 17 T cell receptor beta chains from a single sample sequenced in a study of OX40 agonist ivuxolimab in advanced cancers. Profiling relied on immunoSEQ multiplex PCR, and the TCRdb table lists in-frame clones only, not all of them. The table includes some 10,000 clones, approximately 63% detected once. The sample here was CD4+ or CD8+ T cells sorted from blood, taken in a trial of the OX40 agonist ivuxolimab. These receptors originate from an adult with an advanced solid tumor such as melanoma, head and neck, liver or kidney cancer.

This CDR3 reads CAISDPDRGLRTDTQYF. For the CDR3, the DNA is TGTGCCATCAGTGACCCCGACAGGGGGCTTCGCACAGATACGCAGTATTTT. The genes are TRBV10-3 and TRBJ2-3, with 10 nucleotides matching TRBD1. Germline values: CDR1 ENHRY, CDR2 SYGVKD. CDR3 length equals 17 residues. The trim removed 3 bases at V and 1 base at J, leaving 7 bases unmatched.

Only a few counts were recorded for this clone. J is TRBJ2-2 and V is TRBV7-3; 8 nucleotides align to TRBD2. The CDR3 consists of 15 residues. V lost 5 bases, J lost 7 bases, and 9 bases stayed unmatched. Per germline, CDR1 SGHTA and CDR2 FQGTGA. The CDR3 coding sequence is TGTGCCAGCAGCCTCAGCGGGAGTTCAGGCGGGGAGCTGTTTTTT. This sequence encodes CASSLSGSSGGELFF.

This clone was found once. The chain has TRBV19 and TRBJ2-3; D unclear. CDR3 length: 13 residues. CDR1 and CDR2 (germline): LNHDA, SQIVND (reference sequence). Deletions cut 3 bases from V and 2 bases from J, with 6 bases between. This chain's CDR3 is CASSIASTDTQYF. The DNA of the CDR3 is TGTGCCAGTAGTATCGCCTCCACAGATACGCAGTATTTT.

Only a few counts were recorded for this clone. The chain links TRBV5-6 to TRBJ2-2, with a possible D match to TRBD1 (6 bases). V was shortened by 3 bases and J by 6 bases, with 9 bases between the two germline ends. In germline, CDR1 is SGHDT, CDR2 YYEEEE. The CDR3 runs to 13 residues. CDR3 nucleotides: TGTGCCAGCAGCTGGACAGTTCCCGGGGAGCTGTTTTTT. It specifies CASSWTVPGELFF.

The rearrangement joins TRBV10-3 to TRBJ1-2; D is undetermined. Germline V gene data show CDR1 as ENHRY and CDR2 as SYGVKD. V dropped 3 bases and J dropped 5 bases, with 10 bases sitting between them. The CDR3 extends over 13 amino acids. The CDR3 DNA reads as TGTGCCATCAGTGATGATTTAGTTTATGGCTACACCTTC. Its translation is CAISDDLVYGYTF.

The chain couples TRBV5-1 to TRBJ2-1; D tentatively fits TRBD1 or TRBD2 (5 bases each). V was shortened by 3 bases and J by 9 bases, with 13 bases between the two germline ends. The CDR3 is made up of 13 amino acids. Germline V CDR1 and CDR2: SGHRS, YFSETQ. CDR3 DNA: TGCGCCAGCAGCTCGGGGACCCGAGGTGAGCAGTTCTTC. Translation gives CASSSGTRGEQFF.

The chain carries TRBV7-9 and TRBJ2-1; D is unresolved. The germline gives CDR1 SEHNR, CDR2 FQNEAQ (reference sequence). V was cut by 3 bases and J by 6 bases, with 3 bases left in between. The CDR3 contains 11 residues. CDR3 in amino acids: CASSLANEQFF. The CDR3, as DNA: TGTGCCAGCAGCTTGGCCAATGAGCAGTTCTTC.

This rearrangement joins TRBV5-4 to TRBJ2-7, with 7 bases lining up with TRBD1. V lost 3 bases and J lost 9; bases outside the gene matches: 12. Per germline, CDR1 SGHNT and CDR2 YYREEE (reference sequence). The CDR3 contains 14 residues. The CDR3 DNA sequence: TGTGCCAGCAGCTCTCGGGACAGCAAGAATGTGCAGTACTTC. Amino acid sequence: CASSSRDSKNVQYF.

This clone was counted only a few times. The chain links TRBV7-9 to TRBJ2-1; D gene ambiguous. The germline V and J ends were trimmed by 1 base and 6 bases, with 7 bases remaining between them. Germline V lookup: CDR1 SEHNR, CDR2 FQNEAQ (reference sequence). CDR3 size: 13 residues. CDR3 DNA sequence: TGTGCCAGCAGCTTAGTAGCAGGCAATGAGCAGTTCTTC. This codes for CASSLVAGNEQFF.

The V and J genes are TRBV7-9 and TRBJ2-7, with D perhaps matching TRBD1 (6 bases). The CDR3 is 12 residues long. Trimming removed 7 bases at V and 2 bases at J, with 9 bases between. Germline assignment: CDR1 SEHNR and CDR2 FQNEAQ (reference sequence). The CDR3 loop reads CASTDRAYEQYF. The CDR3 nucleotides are TGTGCCAGCACGGACAGAGCCTACGAGCAGTACTTC.

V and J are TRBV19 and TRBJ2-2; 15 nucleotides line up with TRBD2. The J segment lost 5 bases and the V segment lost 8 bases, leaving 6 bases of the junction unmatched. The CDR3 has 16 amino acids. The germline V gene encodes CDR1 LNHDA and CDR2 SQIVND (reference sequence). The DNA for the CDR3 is TGTGCCAGTGGACTAGCGGGAGGGCCGCGAACCGGGGAGCTGTTTTTT. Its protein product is CASGLAGGPRTGELFF.

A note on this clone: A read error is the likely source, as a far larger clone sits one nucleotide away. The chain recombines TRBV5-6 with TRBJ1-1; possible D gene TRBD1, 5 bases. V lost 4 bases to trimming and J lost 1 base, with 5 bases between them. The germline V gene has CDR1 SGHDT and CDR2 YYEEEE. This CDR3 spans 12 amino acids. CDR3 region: CASSQGNTEAFF. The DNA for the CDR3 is TGTGCCAGCAGCCAGGGGAACACTGAAGCTTTCTTT.

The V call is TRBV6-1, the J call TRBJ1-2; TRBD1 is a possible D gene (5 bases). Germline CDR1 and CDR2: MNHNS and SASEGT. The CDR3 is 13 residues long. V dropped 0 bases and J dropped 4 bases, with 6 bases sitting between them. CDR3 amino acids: CASSEAGGYGYTF. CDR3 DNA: TGTGCCAGCAGTGAAGCCGGGGGCTATGGCTACACCTTC.

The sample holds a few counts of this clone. CDR3 DNA: TGCGCCAGCAGCCAAGAAAGAAACACCATATATTTT. The encoded protein is CASSQERNTIYF. The rearrangement joins TRBV4-3 to TRBJ1-3, with no clear D. Trimming shortened V by 0 bases and J by 5 bases, and 2 bases separated the two germline ends. The CDR3 sequence is 12 residues long. Germline-derived CDR1 and CDR2 are LGHNA and YSLEER.

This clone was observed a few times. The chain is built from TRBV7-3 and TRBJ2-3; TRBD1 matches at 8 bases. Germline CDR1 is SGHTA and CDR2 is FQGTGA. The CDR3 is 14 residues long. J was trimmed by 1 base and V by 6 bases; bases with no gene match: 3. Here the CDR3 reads CASSKGQGTDTQYF. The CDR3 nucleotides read TGTGCCAGCAGTAAGGGACAGGGCACAGATACGCAGTATTTT. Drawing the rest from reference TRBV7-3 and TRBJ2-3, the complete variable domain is GAGVSQTPSNKVTEKGKYVELRCDPISGHTALYWYRQSLGQGPEFLIYFQGTGAADDSGLPNDRFFAVRPEGSVSTLKIQRTERGDSAVYLCASSKGQGTDTQYFGPGTRLTVL.

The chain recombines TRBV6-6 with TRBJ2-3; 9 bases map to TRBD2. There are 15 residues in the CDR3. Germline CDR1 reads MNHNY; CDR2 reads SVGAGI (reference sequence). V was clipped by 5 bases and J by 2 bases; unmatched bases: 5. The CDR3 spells CASSVLAGYTDTQYF. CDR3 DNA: TGTGCCAGCAGTGTCCTAGCGGGGTACACAGATACGCAGTATTTT.

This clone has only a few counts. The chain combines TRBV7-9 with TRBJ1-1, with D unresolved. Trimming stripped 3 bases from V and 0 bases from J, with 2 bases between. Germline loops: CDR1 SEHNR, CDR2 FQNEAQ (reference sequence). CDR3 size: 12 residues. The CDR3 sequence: CASSFLNTEAFF. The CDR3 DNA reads TGTGCCAGCAGCTTTCTGAACACTGAAGCTTTCTTT. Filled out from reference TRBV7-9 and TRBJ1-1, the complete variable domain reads DTGVSQNPRHKITKRGQNVTFRCDPISEHNRLYWYRQTLGQGPEFLTYFQNEAQLEKSRLLSDRFSAERPKGSFSTLEIQRTEQGDSAMYLCASSFLNTEAFFGQGTRLTVV.